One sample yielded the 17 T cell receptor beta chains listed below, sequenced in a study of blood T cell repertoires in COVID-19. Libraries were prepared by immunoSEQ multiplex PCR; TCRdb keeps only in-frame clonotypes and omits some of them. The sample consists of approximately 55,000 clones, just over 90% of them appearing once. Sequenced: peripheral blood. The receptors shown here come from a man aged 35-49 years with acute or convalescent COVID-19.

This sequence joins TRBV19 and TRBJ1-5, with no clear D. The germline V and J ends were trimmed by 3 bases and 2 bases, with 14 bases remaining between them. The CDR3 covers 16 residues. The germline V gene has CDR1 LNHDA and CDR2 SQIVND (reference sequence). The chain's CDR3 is CASSMSHGGGNQPQHF. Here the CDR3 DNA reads TGTGCCAGTAGTATGTCGCACGGTGGTGGCAATCAGCCCCAGCATTTT.

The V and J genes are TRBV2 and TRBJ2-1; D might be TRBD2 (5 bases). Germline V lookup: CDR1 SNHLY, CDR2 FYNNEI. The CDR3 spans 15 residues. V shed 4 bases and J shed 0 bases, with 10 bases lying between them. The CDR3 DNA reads TGTGCCAGCAGTGTAAGCGGAAGCTCCTACAATGAGCAGTTCTTC. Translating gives CASSVSGSSYNEQFF. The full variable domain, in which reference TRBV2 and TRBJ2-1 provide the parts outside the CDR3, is EPEVTQTPSHQVTQMGQEVILRCVPISNHLYFYWYRQILGQKVEFLVSFYNNEISEKSEIFDDQFSVERPDGSNFTLKIRSTKLEDSAMYFCASSVSGSSYNEQFFGPGTRLTVL.

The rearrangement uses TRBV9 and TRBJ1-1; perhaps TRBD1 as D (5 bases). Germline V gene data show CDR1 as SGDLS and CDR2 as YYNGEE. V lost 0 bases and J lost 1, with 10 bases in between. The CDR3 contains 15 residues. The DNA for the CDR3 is TGTGCCAGCAGCGTAGGGGGGGTCCAGAACACTGAAGCTTTCTTT. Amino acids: CASSVGGVQNTEAFF.

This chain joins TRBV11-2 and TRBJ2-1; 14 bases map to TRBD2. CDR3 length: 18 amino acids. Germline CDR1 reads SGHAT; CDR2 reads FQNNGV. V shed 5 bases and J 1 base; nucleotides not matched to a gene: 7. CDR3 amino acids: CASSPGTSGRLSYNEQFF. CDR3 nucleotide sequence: TGTGCCAGCAGCCCCGGGACTAGCGGGAGACTGTCCTACAATGAGCAGTTCTTC.

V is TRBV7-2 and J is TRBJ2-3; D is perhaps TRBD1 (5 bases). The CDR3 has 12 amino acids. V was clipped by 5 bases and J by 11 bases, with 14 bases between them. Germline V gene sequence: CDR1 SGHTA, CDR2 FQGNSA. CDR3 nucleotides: TGTGCCAGCAGCCTCCAAGGGGATTTGCAGTATTTT. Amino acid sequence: CASSLQGDLQYF. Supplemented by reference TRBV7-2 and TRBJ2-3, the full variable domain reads GAGVSQSPSNKVTEKGKDVELRCDPISGHTALYWYRQSLGQGLEFLIYFQGNSAPDKSGLPSDRFSAERTGGSVSTLTIQRTQQEDSAVYLCASSLQGDLQYFGPGTRLTVL.

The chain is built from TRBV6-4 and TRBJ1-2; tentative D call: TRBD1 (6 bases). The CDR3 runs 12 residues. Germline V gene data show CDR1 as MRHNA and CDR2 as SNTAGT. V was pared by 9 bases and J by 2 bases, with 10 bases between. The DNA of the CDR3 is TGTGCCAGGGAGGACAGAAACTATGGCTACACCTTC. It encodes CAREDRNYGYTF.

The CDR3 region has the DNA TGTGCCAGCAGCTCGGGACAGGTGGGCCTCAATCAGCCCCAGCATTTT. It encodes CASSSGQVGLNQPQHF. The chain uses TRBV7-2 and TRBJ1-5; 8 nucleotides agree with TRBD1. Germline CDR1 SGHTA, CDR2 FQGNSA. The trim removed 4 bases at V and 3 bases at J, leaving 8 bases unmatched. The CDR3 consists of 16 residues.

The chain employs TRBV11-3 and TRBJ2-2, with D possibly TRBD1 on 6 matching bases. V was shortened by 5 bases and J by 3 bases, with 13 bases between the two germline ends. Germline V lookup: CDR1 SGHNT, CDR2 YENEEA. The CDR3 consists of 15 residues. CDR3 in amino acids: CASSTTGQYTGELFF. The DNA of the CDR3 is TGTGCCAGCAGCACCACCGGACAGTACACCGGGGAGCTGTTTTTT.

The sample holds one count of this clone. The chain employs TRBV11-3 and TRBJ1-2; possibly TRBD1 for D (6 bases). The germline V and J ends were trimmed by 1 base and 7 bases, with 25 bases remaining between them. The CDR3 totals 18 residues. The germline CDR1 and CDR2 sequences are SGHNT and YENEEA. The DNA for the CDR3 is TGTGCCAGCAGCTTAGGTGCCTCCGGGACATCATCACGAGGTGGCTACACCTTC. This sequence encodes CASSLGASGTSSRGGYTF.

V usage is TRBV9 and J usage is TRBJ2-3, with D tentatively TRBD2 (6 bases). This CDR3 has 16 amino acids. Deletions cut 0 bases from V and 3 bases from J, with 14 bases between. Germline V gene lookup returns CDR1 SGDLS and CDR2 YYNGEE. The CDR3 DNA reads TGTGCCAGCAGCGTAGTCTCGACGGGAGCGACAGATACGCAGTATTTT. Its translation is CASSVVSTGATDTQYF. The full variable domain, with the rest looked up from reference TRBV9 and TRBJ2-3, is DSGVTQTPKHLITATGQRVTLRCSPRSGDLSVYWYQQSLDQGLQFLIQYYNGEERAKGNILERFSAQQFPDLHSELNLSSLELGDSALYFCASSVVSTGATDTQYFGPGTRLTVL.

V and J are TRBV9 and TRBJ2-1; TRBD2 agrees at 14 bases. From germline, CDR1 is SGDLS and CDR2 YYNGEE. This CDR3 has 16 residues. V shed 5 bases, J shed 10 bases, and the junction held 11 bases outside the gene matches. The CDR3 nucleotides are TGTGCCAGCAGTCCATTAGGGACTAGCGGGAGTTACGAGCAGTTCTTC. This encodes CASSPLGTSGSYEQFF.

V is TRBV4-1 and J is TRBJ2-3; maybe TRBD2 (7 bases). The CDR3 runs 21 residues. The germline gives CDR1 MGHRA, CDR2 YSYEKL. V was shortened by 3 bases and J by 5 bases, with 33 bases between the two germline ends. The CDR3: CASSQRVKRPRYRAGVDTQYF. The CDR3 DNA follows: TGCGCCAGCAGCCAGAGAGTTAAAAGACCTAGGTACAGGGCGGGAGTAGATACGCAGTATTTT.

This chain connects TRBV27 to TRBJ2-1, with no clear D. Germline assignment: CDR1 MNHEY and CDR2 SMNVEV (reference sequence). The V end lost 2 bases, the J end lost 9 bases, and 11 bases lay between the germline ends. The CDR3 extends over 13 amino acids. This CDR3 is CASSLGELGEQFF. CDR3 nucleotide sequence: TGTGCCAGCAGTTTAGGAGAGTTGGGTGAGCAGTTCTTC.

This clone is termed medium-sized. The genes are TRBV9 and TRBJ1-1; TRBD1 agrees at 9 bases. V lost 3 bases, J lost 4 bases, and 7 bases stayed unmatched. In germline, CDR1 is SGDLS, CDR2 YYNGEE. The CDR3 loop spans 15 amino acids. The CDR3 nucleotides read TGTGCCAGCAGCGACGGCGGGACAGGGTCCACTGAAGCTTTCTTT. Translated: CASSDGGTGSTEAFF.

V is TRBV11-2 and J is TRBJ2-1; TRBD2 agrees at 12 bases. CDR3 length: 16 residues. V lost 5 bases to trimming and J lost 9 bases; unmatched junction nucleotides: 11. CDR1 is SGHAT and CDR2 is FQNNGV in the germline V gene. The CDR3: CASSLRTSGTPGEQFF. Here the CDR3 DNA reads TGTGCCAGCAGCCTACGGACTAGCGGGACGCCAGGTGAGCAGTTCTTC.

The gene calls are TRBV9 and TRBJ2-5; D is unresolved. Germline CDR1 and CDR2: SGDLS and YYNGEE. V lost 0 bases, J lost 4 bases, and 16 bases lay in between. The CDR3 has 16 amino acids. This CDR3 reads CASSVVGVSAPETQYF. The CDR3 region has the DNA TGTGCCAGCAGCGTAGTTGGAGTATCTGCCCCAGAGACCCAGTACTTC.

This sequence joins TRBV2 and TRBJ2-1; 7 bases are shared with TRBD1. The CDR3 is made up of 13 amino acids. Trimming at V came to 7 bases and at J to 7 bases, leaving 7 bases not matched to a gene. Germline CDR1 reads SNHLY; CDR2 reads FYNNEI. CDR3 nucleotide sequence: TGTGCCAGCACCCAGGGGGTGGATAATGAGCAGTTCTTC. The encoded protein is CASTQGVDNEQFF.